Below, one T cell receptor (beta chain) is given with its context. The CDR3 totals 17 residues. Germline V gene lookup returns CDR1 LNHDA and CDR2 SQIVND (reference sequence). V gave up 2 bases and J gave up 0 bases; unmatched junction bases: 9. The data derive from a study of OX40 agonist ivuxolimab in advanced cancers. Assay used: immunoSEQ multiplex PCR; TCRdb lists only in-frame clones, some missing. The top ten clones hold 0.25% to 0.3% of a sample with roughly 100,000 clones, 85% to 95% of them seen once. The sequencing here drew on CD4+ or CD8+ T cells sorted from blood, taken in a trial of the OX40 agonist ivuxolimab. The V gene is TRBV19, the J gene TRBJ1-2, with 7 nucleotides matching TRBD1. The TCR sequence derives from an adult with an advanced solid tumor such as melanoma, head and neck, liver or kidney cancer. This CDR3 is CASSITSTGTSNYGYTF. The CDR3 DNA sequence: TGTGCCAGTAGTATAACCTCGACAGGGACCTCTAACTATGGCTACACCTTC.